This T cell receptor (beta chain) was sequenced in a study of T cells in Graves' hyperthyroidism and ophthalmopathy. This clonotype was counted at least ten times. TCR beta CDR3 sequences were amplified from RNA transcripts. In the first-round RT-PCR of the TCR CDR3, the HTBI primer set was used. From the multiplex PCR reads, TCRdb called clonotypes with MiXCR, one entry per CDR3 protein. The data hold about 690,000 distinct CDR3 sequences, with 15% to 20% observed a single time. Trimming cost V 3 bases and J 0 bases, with 9 bases left between them. The CDR3 loop spans 15 amino acids. From germline, CDR1 is MNHEY and CDR2 SMNVEV (reference sequence).

The material sequenced was blood. The receptor's source is a man over 45 with Graves' hyperthyroidism. The chain couples TRBV27 to TRBJ2-1; possibly TRBD1 for D (6 bases). This CDR3 reads CASSFTGSSYNEQFF. As DNA, the CDR3 is TGTGCCAGCAGTTTCACAGGGAGCTCCTACAATGAGCAGTTCTTC.